The 21 T cell receptor beta chains given below trace back to one sample, sequenced in a study of T cells in Graves' hyperthyroidism and ophthalmopathy. The CDR3 regions of TCR beta were amplified from RNA transcripts. TCR CDR3 underwent first-round RT-PCR with the HTBI primer set. TCRdb reprocessed the multiplex PCR reads via MiXCR and lists one record per CDR3 protein. The sample carries around 280,000 distinct CDR3 sequences, 10% to 15% recorded once. The sample was blood. The receptor source for this set is a woman in her 30s with Graves' hyperthyroidism that later progressed to Graves' ophthalmopathy.

This clonotype was counted ten times or more. The CDR3 sequence is CASNPLGTGGSYEQYF. The CDR3 bases are TGTGCCAGCAATCCGCTCGGGACAGGGGGCTCCTACGAGCAGTACTTC. This sequence joins TRBV6-1 and TRBJ2-7; 11 bases map to TRBD1. CDR3 length: 16 amino acids. The trim removed 7 bases at V and 0 bases at J, leaving 8 bases unmatched. CDR1 and CDR2 (germline): MNHNS, SASEGT.

This clonotype occurred many times. CDR3 nucleotides: TGTGCCAGCAGCTCCACCCGCAATTCACCCCTCCACTTT. This sequence encodes CASSSTRNSPLHF. The rearrangement links TRBV11-2 to TRBJ1-6; D gene uncertain. The germline V and J ends were trimmed by 4 bases and 7 bases, with 8 bases remaining between them. CDR3 length: 13 residues. The germline V gene has CDR1 SGHAT and CDR2 FQNNGV.

Many counts were recorded for this clonotype. The V gene is TRBV12-3 or TRBV12-4, the J gene TRBJ2-7, with D perhaps TRBD1 (6 bases). This CDR3 comprises 13 residues. Trimming shortened V by 3 bases and J by 5 bases, and 11 bases separated the two germline ends. This chain's CDR3 is CASSFTGLHEQYF. CDR3 coding DNA: TGTGCCAGCAGTTTCACAGGGCTCCACGAGCAGTACTTC.

This clonotype was recorded at least ten times. V gene TRBV9 combines with J gene TRBJ1-2; no reliable D call. This CDR3 has 14 amino acids. CDR1 SGDLS and CDR2 YYNGEE come from the germline V gene. V was cut by 0 bases and J by 8 bases, with 14 bases left in between. CDR3 DNA: TGTGCCAGCAGCGTAGGATGGGAGGTGAGCGGCTACACCTTC. It is translated as CASSVGWEVSGYTF.

This clonotype was seen ten or more times. Because the CDR3's place on the DNA is in doubt, the DNA is left out and the CDR3 is given as listed by TCRdb. The gene calls are TRBV6-2 or TRBV6-3 and TRBJ2-4; TRBD1 is the table's D call and was not checked against the DNA. Germline V gene sequence: CDR1 MNHEY, CDR2 SVGEGT. The CDR3 has 18 residues if both end residues are counted. CDR3: CASSYSMGVLRAGNIQYF.

In regard to this clonotype: Germline and junction disagree at one end, which may indicate a read error. This sequence joins TRBV18 and TRBJ2-3; D remains unclear. The germline V gene encodes CDR1 KGHSH and CDR2 LQKENI. This CDR3 has 17 amino acids. The CDR3 reads CASSPRPGQISTNTQYF. For the CDR3, the DNA is TGTGCCAGCTCACCACGCCCCGGCCAGATTAGCACAAATACGCAGTATTTT.

The chain is built from TRBV20-1 and TRBJ2-3; 8 nucleotides match TRBD1. This CDR3 has 14 amino acids. After removal of 4 bases from V and 2 bases from J, the junction contained 5 bases not matched to a gene. Germline loops: CDR1 DFQATT, CDR2 SNEGSKA (reference sequence). The CDR3 sequence: CSATDRVNTDTQYF. The CDR3 DNA sequence: TGCAGTGCTACGGACAGGGTTAACACAGATACGCAGTATTTT.

Details on this clonotype: Just one base apart from a much larger clone, this may be a read error. The CDR3 loop reads CASSQVAETQCF. In DNA, the CDR3 is TGTGCCAGCAGCCAAGTGGCAGAGACCCAGTGCTTC. The J gene is TRBJ2-5, the V gene TRBV3-1; D remains ambiguous. Germline V gives CDR1 LGHDT, CDR2 YNNKEL (reference sequence). CDR3 length: 12 residues.

This clonotype has only a few counts. The chain recombines TRBV3-2 with TRBJ2-7; the table's D call TRBD1 went unverified against the DNA. TRBV3-2 is a listed pseudogene. The CDR3 extends over 15 amino acids. The CDR3 coding sequence is TGTGCCAGCAGCGGTGTACCGGGATTCTCCTACGAGCAGTACTTC. Protein sequence: CASSGVPGFSYEQYF.

The rearrangement joins TRBV3-1 to TRBJ1-1; 11 nucleotides match TRBD1. The CDR3 sequence is 16 residues long. The germline V gene encodes CDR1 LGHDT and CDR2 YNNKEL (reference sequence). Trimming removed 4 bases from V and 4 bases from J; junction bases left unmatched: 8. The CDR3 protein is CASSPPDRGLGTEAFF. Written as DNA, the CDR3 is TGTGCCAGCAGCCCTCCGGACAGGGGGCTGGGCACTGAAGCTTTCTTT.

This clonotype was seen at least ten times. The chain uses TRBV28 and TRBJ1-4; 8 positions match TRBD1. V lost 7 bases, J lost 0 bases, and 7 bases stayed unmatched. The CDR3 sequence is 16 residues long. CDR1 and CDR2 (germline): MDHEN, SYDVKM. For the CDR3, the DNA is TGTGCCAGCATCACCGGGACAGGACCAACTAATGAAAAACTGTTTTTT. Translating gives CASITGTGPTNEKLFF.

This clonotype was seen a single time. This chain uses TRBV9 with TRBJ1-1, with D hard to call. CDR1 and CDR2 from the germline V gene are SGDLS and YYNGEE. This CDR3 has 15 residues. V was cut by 0 bases and J by 7 bases, with 16 bases left in between. Here the CDR3 DNA reads TGTGCCAGCAGCGTAGAGCTGGACCCAGGACGTGAAGCTTTCTTT. It encodes CASSVELDPGREAFF.

This clonotype came up many times. This chain joins TRBV27 and TRBJ2-1; D remains unclear. Per germline, CDR1 MNHEY and CDR2 SMNVEV (reference sequence). The V end was cut by 7 bases, the J end by 0 bases, with 13 bases between. The CDR3 is made up of 15 amino acids. CDR3 DNA: TGTGCCAGCAAAGTGTCGCTGAACTCCTACAATGAGCAGTTCTTC. Translated: CASKVSLNSYNEQFF.

Turning to this clonotype: Given a much more abundant clone one base away, this may be a read error. The CDR3 loop is CASSFDKNYEQYF. The DNA for the CDR3 is TGTGCCAGCAGTTTTGACAAGAACTACGAGCAGTACTTC. The J gene is TRBJ2-7, the V gene TRBV12-3 or TRBV12-4; D call uncertain. The CDR3 runs 13 residues. Deletions cut 3 bases from V and 3 bases from J, with 9 bases between.

Turning to this clonotype: A read error may be the cause here, since a much bigger clone is one base away. The chain carries TRBV27 and TRBJ2-5, with D unclear. The CDR3 length is 14 residues. Germline loops: CDR1 MNHEY, CDR2 SMNVEV (reference sequence). The CDR3 loop is CACSLTTGRGTQYF. The CDR3 region has the DNA TGTGCCTGCAGTTTAACTACCGGCCGCGGGACCCAGTACTTC.

A few counts support this clonotype. V gene TRBV19 combines with J gene TRBJ1-6, with D unresolved. Between the trimmed V and J ends, which lost 9 bases and 0 bases, there was a span of 6 bases. CDR3 size: 13 residues. Germline V gene sequence: CDR1 LNHDA, CDR2 SQIVND (reference sequence). CDR3: CASSDSYNSPLHF. The DNA for the CDR3 is TGTGCCAGCAGCGACTCCTATAATTCACCCCTCCACTTT.

Only a few counts were recorded for this clonotype. The gene calls are TRBV10-3 and TRBJ2-1; 10 bases map to TRBD2. The germline V gene has CDR1 ENHRY and CDR2 SYGVKD. After removal of 7 bases from V and 8 bases from J, the junction contained 5 bases not matched to a gene. This CDR3 has 13 residues. As DNA, the CDR3 is TGTGCCATCACCCAGCGGGAGGGCCATGAGCAGTTCTTC. Protein sequence: CAITQREGHEQFF.

The rearrangement links TRBV11-3 to TRBJ2-3, with D perhaps TRBD2 (6 bases). The CDR3 has 15 residues. Germline V gene lookup returns CDR1 SGHNT and CDR2 YENEEA. V lost 4 bases and J lost 2, with 13 bases in between. The CDR3 spells CASSSGLASTDTQYF. CDR3 bases: TGTGCCAGCAGCTCGGGACTGGCTTCCACAGATACGCAGTATTTT.

This clonotype was seen at least ten times. The chain uses TRBV20-1 and TRBJ2-2; possibly TRBD1 or TRBD2 for D (5 bases each). The V gene lost 3 bases and the J gene lost 1 base, with 18 bases spanning the gap. The CDR3 is 17 residues long. Germline V gives CDR1 DFQATT, CDR2 SNEGSKA (reference sequence). CDR3 amino acids: CSASGEWAGRNTGELFF. The CDR3 nucleotides are TGCAGTGCTAGCGGGGAGTGGGCAGGGCGGAACACCGGGGAGCTGTTTTTT.

This clonotype was found many times. The chain employs TRBV7-8 and TRBJ1-5; D is undetermined. Germline CDR1 reads SGHVS; CDR2 reads FQNEAQ. CDR3 size: 13 residues. V lost 0 bases to trimming and J lost 10 bases, with 10 bases between them. The DNA for the CDR3 is TGTGCCAGCAGCTTAGCTCGGCTTCACCCCCAGCATTTT. Translated: CASSLARLHPQHF.

This clonotype was detected a few times. The V call is TRBV20-1, the J call TRBJ2-1, with 13 bases identical to TRBD2. CDR3 length equals 15 residues. The V gene's germline CDR1 is DFQATT and CDR2 SNEGSKA (reference sequence). Trimming at V came to 3 bases and at J to 6 bases, leaving 5 bases not matched to a gene. CDR3 in DNA: TGCAGTGCTAGGGGTGGACTAGCGGGAGTCAATGAGCAGTTCTTC. This sequence encodes CSARGGLAGVNEQFF.